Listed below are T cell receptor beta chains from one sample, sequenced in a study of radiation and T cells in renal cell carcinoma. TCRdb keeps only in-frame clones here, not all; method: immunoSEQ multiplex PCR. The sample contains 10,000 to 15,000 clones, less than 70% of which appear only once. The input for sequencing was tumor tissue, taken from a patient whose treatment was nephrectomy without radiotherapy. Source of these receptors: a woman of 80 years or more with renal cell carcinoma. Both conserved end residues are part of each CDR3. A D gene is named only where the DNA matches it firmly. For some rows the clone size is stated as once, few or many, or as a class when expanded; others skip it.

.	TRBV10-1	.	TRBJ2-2	TGCGCCAGCAGGGGTTTGACCGGGGAGCTGTTTTTT	CASRGLTGELFF
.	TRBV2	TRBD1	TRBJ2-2	TGTGCCAGCATTGGGGGATATTTTCAGGGGGCGGTCACCGGGGAGCTGTTTTTT	CASIGGYFQGAVTGELFF
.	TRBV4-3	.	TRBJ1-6	TGCGCCAGCAGCCAAGATACAGGGCCTAATTCACCCCTCCACTTT	CASSQDTGPNSPLHF
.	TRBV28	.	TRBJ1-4	TGTGCCAGCAGTAATCCTGCGTCACGGTCAACTAATGAAAAACTGTTTTTT	CASSNPASRSTNEKLFF
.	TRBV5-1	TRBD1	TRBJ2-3	TGCGCCAGCAGCCTATACCGGGACAGGGGCGTAAATACGCAGTATTTT	CASSLYRDRGVNTQYF
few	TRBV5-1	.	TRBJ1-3	TGCGCCAGCAGCTTTGGCAACACCATATATTTT	CASSFGNTIYF
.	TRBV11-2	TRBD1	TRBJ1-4	TGTGCCAGCAGCTTAGGTTCGACAGGGTCTAATGAAAAACTGTTTTTT	CASSLGSTGSNEKLFF
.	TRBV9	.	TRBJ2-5	TGTGCCAGCAGCGTAACGGGGGACCTCGAAGAGACCCAGTACTTC	CASSVTGDLEETQYF
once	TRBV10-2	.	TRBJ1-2	TGCGCCAGCAGTGAGAGGCAGATCCATGGCTACACCTTC	CASSERQIHGYTF
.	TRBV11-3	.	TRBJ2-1	TGTGCCAGCAGCTCGTCTCCCCCGGGCGGAAACAATGAGCAGTTCTTC	CASSSSPPGGNNEQFF
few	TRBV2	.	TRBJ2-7	TGTGCCAGCACCAAGGGGGACGGGAGCTCCTACGAGCAGTACTTC	CASTKGDGSSYEQYF
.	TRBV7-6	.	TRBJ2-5	TGTGCCAGCCGGGGACTTCTTCCCCAAGAGACCCAGTACTTC	CASRGLLPQETQYF
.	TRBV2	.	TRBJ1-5	TGTGCCAGCAGGTTACAGGGTGGCAATCAGCCCCAGCATTTT	CASRLQGGNQPQHF
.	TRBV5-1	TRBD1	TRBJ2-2	TGCGCCAGCAGCTCTACAGGGGTGGCCGGGGAGCTGTTTTTT	CASSSTGVAGELFF
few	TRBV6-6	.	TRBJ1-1	TGTAGTTCTTCGAACCGGGGAGTAAGGGACACTGAAGCTTTCTTT	CSSSNRGVRDTEAFF
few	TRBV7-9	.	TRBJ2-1	TGTGCCAGCAGCCCTCTGCTCGGGGGATACAATGAGCAGTTCTTC	CASSPLLGGYNEQFF
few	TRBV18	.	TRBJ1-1	TGTGCCAGCTCACCGCAGGGGAGGAACACTGAAGCTTTCTTT	CASSPQGRNTEAFF
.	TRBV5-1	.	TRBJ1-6	TGCGCCAGCAGCTTGGCCGCAGGGCTGAACTCACCCCTCCACTTT	CASSLAAGLNSPLHF
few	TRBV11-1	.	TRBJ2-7	TGTGCCAGCAGCTTAGTTCCAGTAACAATTTTAGAGCAGTACTTC	CASSLVPVTILEQYF
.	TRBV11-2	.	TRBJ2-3	TGTGCCAGCAGCTTAAGCATTGATCTAACAGATACGCAGTATTTT	CASSLSIDLTDTQYF
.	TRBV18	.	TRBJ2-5	TGTGCCAGCTCACCTTACGGTCAGGGGCAAGAGACCCAGTACTTC	CASSPYGQGQETQYF
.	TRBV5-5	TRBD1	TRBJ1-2	TGTGCCAGCAGCTCAAACCCGGGACAGGGGGTTGGCTACACCTTC	CASSSNPGQGVGYTF
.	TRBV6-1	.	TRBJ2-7	TGTGCCAGCAGTCAGGGGAGCTCCTACGAGCAGTACTTC	CASSQGSSYEQYF